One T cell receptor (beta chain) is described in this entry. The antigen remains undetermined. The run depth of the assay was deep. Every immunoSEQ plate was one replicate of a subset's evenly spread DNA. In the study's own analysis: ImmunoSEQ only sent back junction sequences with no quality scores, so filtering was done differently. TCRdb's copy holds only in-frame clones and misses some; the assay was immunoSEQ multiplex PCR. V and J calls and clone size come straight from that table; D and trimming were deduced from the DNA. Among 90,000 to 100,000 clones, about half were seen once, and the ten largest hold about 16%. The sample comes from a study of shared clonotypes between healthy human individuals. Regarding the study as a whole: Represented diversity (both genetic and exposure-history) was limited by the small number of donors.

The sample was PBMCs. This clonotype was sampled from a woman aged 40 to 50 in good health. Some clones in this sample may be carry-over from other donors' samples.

This chain's CDR3 is CAISESSVSGANVLTF. The CDR3, as DNA: TGTGCCATCAGTGAGTCCAGCGTCTCTGGGGCCAACGTCCTGACTTTC. This chain connects TRBV10-3 to TRBJ2-6; D ambiguous. The germline CDR1 and CDR2 sequences are ENHRY and SYGVKD. V lost 0 bases and J lost 0, with 6 bases in between. CDR3 length: 16 residues.